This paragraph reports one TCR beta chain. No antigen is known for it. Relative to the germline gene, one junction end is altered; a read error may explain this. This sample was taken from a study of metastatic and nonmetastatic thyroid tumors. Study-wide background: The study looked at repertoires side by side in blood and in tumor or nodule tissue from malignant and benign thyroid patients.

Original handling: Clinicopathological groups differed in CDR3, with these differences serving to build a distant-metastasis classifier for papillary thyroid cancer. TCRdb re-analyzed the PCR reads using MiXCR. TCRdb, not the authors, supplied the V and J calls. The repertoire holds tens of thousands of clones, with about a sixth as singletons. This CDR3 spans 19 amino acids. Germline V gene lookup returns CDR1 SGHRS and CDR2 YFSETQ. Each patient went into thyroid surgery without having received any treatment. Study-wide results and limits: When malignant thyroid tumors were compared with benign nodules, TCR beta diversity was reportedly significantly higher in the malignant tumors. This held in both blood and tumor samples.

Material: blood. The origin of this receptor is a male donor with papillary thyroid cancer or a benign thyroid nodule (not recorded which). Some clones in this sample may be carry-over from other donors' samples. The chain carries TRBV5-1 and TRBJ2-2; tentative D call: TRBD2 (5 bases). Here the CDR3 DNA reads TGCGCTAGCAGCTTGGGATCGAATCTCCCGACTACGAACACCTGGGAGTTGTTTTTT. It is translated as CASSLGSNLPTTNTWELFF.